These T cell receptor beta chains were read from a single sample in a study of blood T cell repertoires in COVID-19. Profiling relied on immunoSEQ multiplex PCR, and the TCRdb table lists in-frame clones only, not all of them. The sample has 220,000 or so clones; around nine tenths are singletons. Sequencing used PBMCs or T cells enriched from blood (not recorded which). These receptors were collected from a woman aged 45-59 years with acute COVID-19. Each CDR3 is given with its conserved first and last residue. A D gene is named only where the DNA matches it firmly. Clone size is given for some rows only: seen once, a few or many times, or a class if the clone is expanded.

NA	NA	15	TRBV30	TRBJ1-5	CAWSVLGTSGQPQHF	TGTGCCTGGAGTGTACTGGGGACTTCGGGTCAGCCCCAGCATTTT
NA	TRBD1	15	TRBV6-5	TRBJ1-1	CASSSPGTENTEAFF	TGTGCCAGCTCCTCCCCCGGGACAGAGAACACTGAAGCTTTCTTT
NA	NA	15	TRBV7-2	TRBJ1-1	CASSPIARVNTEAFF	TGTGCCAGCAGCCCCATCGCTCGAGTGAACACTGAAGCTTTCTTT
NA	NA	14	TRBV15	TRBJ1-5	CATSRDRGRQPQHF	TGTGCCACCAGCAGAGACAGAGGAAGGCAGCCCCAGCATTTT
NA	NA	15	TRBV9	TRBJ1-1	CASSDGSDRKAEAFF	TGTGCCAGCAGCGACGGATCAGACAGGAAGGCTGAAGCTTTCTTT
once	TRBD1	15	TRBV9	TRBJ1-2	CASSPRGQGHYGYTF	TGTGCCAGCAGCCCCCGAGGACAGGGACACTATGGCTACACCTTC
once	NA	14	TRBV10-3	TRBJ1-5	CAISEFYSNQPQHF	TGTGCCATCAGTGAATTCTATAGCAATCAGCCCCAGCATTTT
NA	NA	16	TRBV11-2	TRBJ1-2	CASSLGGQGWYYGYTF	TGTGCCAGCAGCTTAGGGGGGCAGGGTTGGTACTATGGCTACACCTTC
once	NA	12	TRBV4-1	TRBJ2-2	CASSQVIGELFF	TGCGCCAGCAGCCAAGTTATCGGGGAGCTGTTTTTT
few	NA	15	TRBV28	TRBJ1-5	CASSRFGDSNQPQHF	TGTGCCAGCAGTAGGTTCGGGGATAGCAATCAGCCCCAGCATTTT
NA	NA	14	TRBV18	TRBJ1-1	CASSPLQGGAEAFF	TGTGCCAGCTCACCCCTACAGGGCGGCGCTGAAGCTTTCTTT
NA	NA	14	TRBV28	TRBJ1-4	CASSFRGAREKLFF	TGTGCCAGCAGTTTCCGGGGGGCTAGGGAAAAACTGTTTTTT
NA	NA	14	TRBV7-9	TRBJ1-2	CASSLASLNYGYTF	TGTGCCAGCAGCTTAGCTAGTTTAAACTATGGCTACACCTTC
NA	NA	14	TRBV18	TRBJ2-3	CASSPDRFTDTQYF	TGTGCCAGCTCACCCGACAGGTTCACAGATACGCAGTATTTT
NA	NA	14	TRBV27	TRBJ1-3	CASRAQGRANTIYF	TGTGCCAGCAGGGCGCAGGGCCGTGCAAACACCATATATTTT
NA	TRBD2	15	TRBV11-2	TRBJ2-1	CASSLVLAGRKEQFF	TGTGCCAGCAGCTTAGTGCTAGCGGGGCGTAAGGAGCAGTTCTTC
NA	TRBD1	14	TRBV14	TRBJ2-3	CASSPRDSSITQYF	TGTGCCAGCAGCCCCCGGGACAGTTCTATTACGCAGTATTTT
once	NA	15	TRBV19	TRBJ2-1	CASSMGGYAYNEQFF	TGTGCCAGTAGTATGGGCGGGTACGCGTACAATGAGCAGTTCTTC
once	NA	16	TRBV21-1	TRBJ2-2	CASSKASGVNTGELFF	TGTGCCAGCAGCAAAGCGTCAGGGGTGAACACCGGGGAGCTGTTTTTT
NA	TRBD2	13	TRBV30	TRBJ2-1	CAWSVTSGTWQFF	TGTGCCTGGAGTGTTACTAGCGGGACCTGGCAGTTCTTC
NA	NA	15	TRBV9	TRBJ2-7	CASSVGTGGAYEQYF	TGTGCCAGCAGCGTAGGCACAGGGGGGGCCTACGAGCAGTACTTC
NA	TRBD2	16	TRBV7-2	TRBJ2-1	CASSSRLAGRTNEQFF	TGTGCCAGCAGCTCACGCTTAGCCGGGAGGACTAATGAGCAGTTCTTC
NA	NA	14	TRBV3-1/TRBV3-2	TRBJ2-5	CASSQGGSQETQYF	TGTGCCAGCAGCCAAGGGGGCAGTCAAGAGACCCAGTACTTC
once	NA	13	TRBV5-6	TRBJ1-1	CASSLVEGTEAFF	TGTGCCAGCAGCTTGGTCGAGGGCACTGAAGCTTTCTTT
NA	NA	14	TRBV27	TRBJ1-6	CASSPRGVNSPLHF	TGTGCCAGCAGCCCCCGGGGGGTTAATTCACCCCTCCACTTT
NA	TRBD1	16	TRBV7-9	TRBJ2-1	CASSSKPGQDSNEQFF	TGTGCCAGCAGCTCAAAGCCGGGACAGGACTCTAATGAGCAGTTCTTC
NA	TRBD1	15	TRBV5-1	TRBJ2-7	CASSWMGQPTYEQYF	TGCGCCAGCAGCTGGATGGGACAGCCTACCTACGAGCAGTACTTC
NA	TRBD2	14	TRBV7-2	TRBJ2-1	CASSLVAGVGEQFF	TGTGCCAGCAGCTTAGTAGCGGGAGTGGGTGAGCAGTTCTTC
NA	TRBD1	16	TRBV2	TRBJ1-1	CASSRDTGVGGAEAFF	TGTGCCAGCAGTCGCGATACAGGGGTTGGAGGAGCTGAAGCTTTCTTT
NA	NA	13	TRBV5-1	TRBJ1-4	CASSSATNEKLFF	TGCGCCAGCAGCTCCGCAACTAATGAAAAACTGTTTTTT
NA	NA	14	TRBV6-1	TRBJ1-1	CASSEALGNTEAFF	TGTGCCAGCAGTGAAGCTCTCGGGAACACTGAAGCTTTCTTT
NA	TRBD2	15	TRBV19	TRBJ2-7	CASSIDRGLAGEQYF	TGTGCCAGTAGTATAGATCGGGGACTAGCGGGGGAGCAGTACTTC
NA	NA	14	TRBV27	TRBJ1-5	CASSLRGGNQPQHF	TGTGCCAGCAGTTTACGGGGGGGCAATCAGCCCCAGCATTTT
NA	TRBD2	20	TRBV9	TRBJ2-1	CASSVSGHLQGTSVWNEQFF	TGTGCCAGCAGCGTATCAGGACATCTCCAAGGGACTAGCGTCTGGAATGAGCAGTTCTTC
NA	NA	13	TRBV12-3/TRBV12-4	TRBJ1-4	CASSLAGNEKLFF	TGTGCCAGCAGTTTGGCAGGGAACGAAAAACTGTTTTTT
NA	NA	14	TRBV7-9	TRBJ2-1	CASSSMTPAGEQFF	TGTGCCAGCAGCTCTATGACACCCGCGGGTGAGCAGTTCTTC
NA	TRBD2	16	TRBV14	TRBJ2-1	CASSQERVGTSAEQFF	TGTGCCAGCAGCCAAGAGCGGGTAGGGACTAGCGCTGAGCAGTTCTTC
NA	TRBD2	20	TRBV19	TRBJ2-7	CASTPRGVGTSGPRSYEQYF	TGTGCCAGTACTCCAAGGGGGGTAGGGACTAGCGGACCCCGGAGCTACGAGCAGTACTTC
NA	NA	13	TRBV30	TRBJ1-6	CAWSPGHNSPLHF	TGTGCCTGGAGTCCAGGGCACAATTCACCCCTCCACTTT
NA	TRBD2	16	TRBV4-2	TRBJ2-3	CASSQDLAGLTDTQYF	TGTGCCAGCAGCCAAGATCTAGCGGGATTAACAGATACGCAGTATTTT
once	TRBD1	14	TRBV6-5	TRBJ2-4	CASSQQGAGNIQYF	TGTGCCAGCAGTCAACAGGGGGCGGGAAACATTCAGTACTTC
NA	TRBD1	14	TRBV25-1	TRBJ2-7	CASSSGTGPHEQYF	TGTGCCAGCAGTTCCGGGACAGGGCCACACGAGCAGTACTTC
NA	NA	14	TRBV18	TRBJ1-4	CASSPPGQNEKLFF	TGTGCCAGCTCACCTCCCGGACAGAATGAAAAACTGTTTTTT
NA	NA	13	TRBV29-1	TRBJ1-1	CSVLEGLNTEAFF	TGCAGCGTTCTCGAGGGCCTGAACACTGAAGCTTTCTTT
NA	NA	14	TRBV4-3	TRBJ2-7	CASSQERASYEQYF	TGCGCCAGCAGCCAAGAGCGGGCGTCCTACGAGCAGTACTTC
NA	TRBD1	13	TRBV5-1	TRBJ2-5	CASSPDRGETQYF	TGCGCCAGCAGCCCGGACAGGGGGGAGACCCAGTACTTC
NA	TRBD2	21	TRBV3-1/TRBV3-2	TRBJ2-7	CASSQQFKAGGPAAPLREQYF	TGTGCCAGCAGCCAACAGTTTAAAGCGGGAGGGCCAGCAGCTCCCCTTCGGGAGCAGTACTTC
NA	NA	17	TRBV7-2	TRBJ2-3	CASSLFLMRADTDTQYF	TGTGCCAGCAGCTTATTCCTAATGCGGGCTGATACAGATACGCAGTATTTT
few	NA	14	TRBV29-1	TRBJ1-2	CSVSPWTDFYGYTF	TGCAGCGTTTCACCCTGGACGGACTTTTATGGCTACACCTTC